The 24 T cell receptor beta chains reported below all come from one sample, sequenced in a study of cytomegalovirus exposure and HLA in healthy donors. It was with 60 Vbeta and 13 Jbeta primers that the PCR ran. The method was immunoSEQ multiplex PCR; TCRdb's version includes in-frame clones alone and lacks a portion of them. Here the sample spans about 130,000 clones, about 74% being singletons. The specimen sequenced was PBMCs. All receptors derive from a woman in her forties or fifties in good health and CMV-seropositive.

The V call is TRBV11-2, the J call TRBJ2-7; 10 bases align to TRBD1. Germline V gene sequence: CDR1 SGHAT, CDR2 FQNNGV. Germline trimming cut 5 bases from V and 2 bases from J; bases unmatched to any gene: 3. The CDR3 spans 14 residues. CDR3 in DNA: TGTGCCAGCAGCCACGACAGGGGGCCCTACGAGCAGTACTTC. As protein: CASSHDRGPYEQYF.

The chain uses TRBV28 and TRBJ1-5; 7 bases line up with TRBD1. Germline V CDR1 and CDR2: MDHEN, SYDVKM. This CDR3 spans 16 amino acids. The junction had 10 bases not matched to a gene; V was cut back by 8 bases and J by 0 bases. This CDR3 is CASRNTQGGSNQPQHF. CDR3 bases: TGTGCCAGCCGAAATACCCAGGGGGGTAGCAATCAGCCCCAGCATTTT.

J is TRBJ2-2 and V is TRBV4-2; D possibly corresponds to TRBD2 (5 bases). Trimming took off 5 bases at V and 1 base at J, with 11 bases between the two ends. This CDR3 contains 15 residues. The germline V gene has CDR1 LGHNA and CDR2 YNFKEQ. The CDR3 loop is CASSGRGMNTGELFF. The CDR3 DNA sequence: TGTGCCAGCAGCGGTCGGGGTATGAACACCGGGGAGCTGTTTTTT.

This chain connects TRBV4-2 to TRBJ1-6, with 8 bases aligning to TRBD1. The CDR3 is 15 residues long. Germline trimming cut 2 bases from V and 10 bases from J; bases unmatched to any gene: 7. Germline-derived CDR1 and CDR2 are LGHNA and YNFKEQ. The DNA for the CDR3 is TGTGCCAGCAGCCAACGCGGACAGGGCGGCTCACCCCTCCACTTT. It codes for CASSQRGQGGSPLHF.

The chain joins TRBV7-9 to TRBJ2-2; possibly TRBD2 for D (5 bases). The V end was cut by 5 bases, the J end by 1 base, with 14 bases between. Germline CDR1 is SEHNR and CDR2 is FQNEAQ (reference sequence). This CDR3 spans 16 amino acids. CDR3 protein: CASSPQTTRNTGELFF. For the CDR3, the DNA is TGTGCCAGCAGCCCCCAGACTACTAGGAACACCGGGGAGCTGTTTTTT. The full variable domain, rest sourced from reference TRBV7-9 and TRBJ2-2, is DTGVSQNPRHKITKRGQNVTFRCDPISEHNRLYWYRQTLGQGPEFLTYFQNEAQLEKSRLLSDRFSAERPKGSFSTLEIQRTEQGDSAMYLCASSPQTTRNTGELFFGEGSRLTVL.

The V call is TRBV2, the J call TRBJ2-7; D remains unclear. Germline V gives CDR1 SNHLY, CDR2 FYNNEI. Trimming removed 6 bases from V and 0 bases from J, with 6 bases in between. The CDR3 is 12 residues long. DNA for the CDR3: TGTGCCAGCAGCACTACCTCCTACGAGCAGTACTTC. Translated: CASSTTSYEQYF.

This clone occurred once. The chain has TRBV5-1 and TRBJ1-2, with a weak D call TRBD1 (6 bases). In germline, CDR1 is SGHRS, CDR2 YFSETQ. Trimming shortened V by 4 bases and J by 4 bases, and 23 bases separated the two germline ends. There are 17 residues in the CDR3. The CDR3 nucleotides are TGCGCCAGCAGCCCCTATCGCGGTACAGGGAGCTTCTATGGCTACACCTTC. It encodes CASSPYRGTGSFYGYTF. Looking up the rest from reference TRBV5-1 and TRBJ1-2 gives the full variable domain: KAGVTQTPRYLIKTRGQQVTLSCSPISGHRSVSWYQQTPGQGLQFLFEYFSETQRNKGNFPGRFSGRQFSNSRSEMNVSTLELGDSALYLCASSPYRGTGSFYGYTFGSGTRLTVV.

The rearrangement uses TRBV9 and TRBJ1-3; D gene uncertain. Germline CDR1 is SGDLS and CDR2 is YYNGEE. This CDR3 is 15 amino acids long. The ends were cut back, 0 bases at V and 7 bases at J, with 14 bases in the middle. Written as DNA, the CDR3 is TGTGCCAGCAGCGTAGGGGAGGGAACAAGTAACACCATATATTTT. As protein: CASSVGEGTSNTIYF.

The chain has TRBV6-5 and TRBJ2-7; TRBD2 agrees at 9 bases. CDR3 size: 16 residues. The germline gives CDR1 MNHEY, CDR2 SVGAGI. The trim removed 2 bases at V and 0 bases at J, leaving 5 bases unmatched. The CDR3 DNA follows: TGTGCCAGCAGTTACGGCGGCGGGGGGGGCTCCTACGAGCAGTACTTC. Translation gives CASSYGGGGGSYEQYF.

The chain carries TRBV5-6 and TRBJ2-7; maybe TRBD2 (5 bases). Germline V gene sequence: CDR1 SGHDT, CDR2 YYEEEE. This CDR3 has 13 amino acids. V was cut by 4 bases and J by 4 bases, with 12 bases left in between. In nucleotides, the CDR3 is TGTGCCAGCAGCATACCCACGGGGTACGAGCAGTACTTC. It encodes CASSIPTGYEQYF.

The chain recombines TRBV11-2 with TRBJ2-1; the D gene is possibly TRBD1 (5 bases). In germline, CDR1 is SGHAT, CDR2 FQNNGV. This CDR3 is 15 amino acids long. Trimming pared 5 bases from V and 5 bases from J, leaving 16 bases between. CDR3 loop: CASSQTPGKNNEQFF. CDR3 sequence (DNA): TGTGCCAGCAGCCAAACCCCAGGGAAAAACAATGAGCAGTTCTTC.

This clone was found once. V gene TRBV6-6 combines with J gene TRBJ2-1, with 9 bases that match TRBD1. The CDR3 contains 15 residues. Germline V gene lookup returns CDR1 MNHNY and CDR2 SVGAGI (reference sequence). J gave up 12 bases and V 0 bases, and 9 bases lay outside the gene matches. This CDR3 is CASSYSKQGAFVQFF. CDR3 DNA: TGTGCCAGCAGTTACTCGAAACAGGGGGCTTTCGTGCAGTTCTTC.

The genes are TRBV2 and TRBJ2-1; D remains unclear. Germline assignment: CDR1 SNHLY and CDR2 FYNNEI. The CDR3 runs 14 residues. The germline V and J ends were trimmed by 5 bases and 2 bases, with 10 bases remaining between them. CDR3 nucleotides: TGTGCCAGCAGTCCCACGGTTACCTACAATGAGCAGTTCTTC. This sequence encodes CASSPTVTYNEQFF.

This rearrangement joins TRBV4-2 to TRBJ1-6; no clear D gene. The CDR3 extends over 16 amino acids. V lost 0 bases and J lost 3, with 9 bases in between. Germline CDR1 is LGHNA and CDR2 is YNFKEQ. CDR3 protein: CASSQEAAYYNSPLHF. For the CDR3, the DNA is TGTGCCAGCAGCCAAGAGGCGGCTTACTATAATTCACCCCTCCACTTT.

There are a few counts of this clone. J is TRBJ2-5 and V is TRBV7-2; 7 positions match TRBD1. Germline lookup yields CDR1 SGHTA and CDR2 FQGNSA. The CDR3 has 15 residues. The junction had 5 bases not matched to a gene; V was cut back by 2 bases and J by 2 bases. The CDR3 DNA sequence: TGTGCCAGCAGCTTAAACAGGGGAATTCAAGAGACCCAGTACTTC. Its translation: CASSLNRGIQETQYF. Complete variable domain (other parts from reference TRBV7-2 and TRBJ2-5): GAGVSQSPSNKVTEKGKDVELRCDPISGHTALYWYRQSLGQGLEFLIYFQGNSAPDKSGLPSDRFSAERTGGSVSTLTIQRTQQEDSAVYLCASSLNRGIQETQYFGPGTRLLVL.

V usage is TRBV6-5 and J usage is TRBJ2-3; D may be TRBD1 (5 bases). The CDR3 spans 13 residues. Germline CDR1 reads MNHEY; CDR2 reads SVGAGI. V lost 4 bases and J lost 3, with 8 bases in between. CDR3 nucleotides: TGTGCCAGCAGTTCACCAGGGACAGATACGCAGTATTTT. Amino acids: CASSSPGTDTQYF.

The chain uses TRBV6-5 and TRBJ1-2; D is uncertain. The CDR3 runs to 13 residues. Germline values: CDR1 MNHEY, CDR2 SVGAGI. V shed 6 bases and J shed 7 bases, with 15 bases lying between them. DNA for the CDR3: TGTGCCAGCAGATCCGTCGCGGGTGGTGGCTACACCTTC. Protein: CASRSVAGGGYTF.

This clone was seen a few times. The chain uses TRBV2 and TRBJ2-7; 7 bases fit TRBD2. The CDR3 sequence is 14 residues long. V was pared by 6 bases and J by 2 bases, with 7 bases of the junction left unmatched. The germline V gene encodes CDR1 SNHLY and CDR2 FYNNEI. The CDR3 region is CASRVSGVTYEQYF. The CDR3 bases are TGTGCCAGCAGAGTCAGCGGGGTCACCTACGAGCAGTACTTC.

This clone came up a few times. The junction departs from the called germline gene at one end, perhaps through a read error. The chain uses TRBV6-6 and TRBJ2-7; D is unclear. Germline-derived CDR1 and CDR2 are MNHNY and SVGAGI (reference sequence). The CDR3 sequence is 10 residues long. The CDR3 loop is CASSVNAITF. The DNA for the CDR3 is TGTGCCAGCAGTGTGAATGCTATTACTTTC.

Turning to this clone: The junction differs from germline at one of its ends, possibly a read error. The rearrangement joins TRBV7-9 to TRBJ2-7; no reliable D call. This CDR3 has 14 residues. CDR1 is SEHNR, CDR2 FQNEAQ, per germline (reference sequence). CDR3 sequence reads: CSSSQKDITYEQYF. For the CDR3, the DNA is TGTTCCAGCAGCCAGAAAGACATAACCTACGAGCAGTACTTC.

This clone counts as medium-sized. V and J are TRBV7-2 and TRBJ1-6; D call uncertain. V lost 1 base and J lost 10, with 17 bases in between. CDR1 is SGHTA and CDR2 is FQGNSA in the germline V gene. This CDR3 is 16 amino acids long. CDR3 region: CASSLVASGLGSPLHF. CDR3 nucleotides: TGTGCCAGCAGCTTAGTAGCGTCGGGGTTAGGATCACCCCTCCACTTT.

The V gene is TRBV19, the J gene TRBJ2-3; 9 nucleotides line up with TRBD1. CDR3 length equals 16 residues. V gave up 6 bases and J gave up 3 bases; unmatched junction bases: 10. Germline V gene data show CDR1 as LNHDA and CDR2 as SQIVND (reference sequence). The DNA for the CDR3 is TGTGCCAGTAGGAGAATGGGGACAGGGAATACAGATACGCAGTATTTT. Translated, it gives CASRRMGTGNTDTQYF. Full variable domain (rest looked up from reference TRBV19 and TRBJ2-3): DGGITQSPKYLFRKEGQNVTLSCEQNLNHDAMYWYRQDPGQGLRLIYYSQIVNDFQKGDIAEGYSVSREKKESFPLTVTSAQKNPTAFYLCASRRMGTGNTDTQYFGPGTRLTVL.

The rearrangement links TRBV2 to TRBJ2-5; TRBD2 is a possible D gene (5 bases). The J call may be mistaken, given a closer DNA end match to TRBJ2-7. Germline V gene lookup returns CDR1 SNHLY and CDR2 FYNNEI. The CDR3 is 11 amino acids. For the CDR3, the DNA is TGTGCCAGCAGTACTAGGTTCGAGCAGTACTTC. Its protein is CASSTRFEQYF.

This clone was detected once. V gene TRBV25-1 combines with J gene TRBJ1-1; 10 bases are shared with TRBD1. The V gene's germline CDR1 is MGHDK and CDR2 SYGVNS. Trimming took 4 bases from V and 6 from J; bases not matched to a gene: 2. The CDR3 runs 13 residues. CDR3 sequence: CASSGQGASEAFF. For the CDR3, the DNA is TGTGCCAGCAGTGGACAGGGGGCTTCTGAAGCTTTCTTT.